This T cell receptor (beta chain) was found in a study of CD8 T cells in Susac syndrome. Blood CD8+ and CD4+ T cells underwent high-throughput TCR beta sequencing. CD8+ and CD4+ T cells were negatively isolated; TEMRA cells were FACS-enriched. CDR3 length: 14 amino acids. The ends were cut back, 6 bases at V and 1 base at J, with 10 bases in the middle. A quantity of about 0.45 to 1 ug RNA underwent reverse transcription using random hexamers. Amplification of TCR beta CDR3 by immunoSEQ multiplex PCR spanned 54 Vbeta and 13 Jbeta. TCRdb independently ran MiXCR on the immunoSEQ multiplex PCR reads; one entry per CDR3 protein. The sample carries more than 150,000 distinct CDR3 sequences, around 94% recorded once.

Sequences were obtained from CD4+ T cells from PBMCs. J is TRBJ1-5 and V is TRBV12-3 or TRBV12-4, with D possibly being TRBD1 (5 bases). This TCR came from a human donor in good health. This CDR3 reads CASSSWGSNQPQHF. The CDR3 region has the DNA TGTGCCAGCAGCTCCTGGGGGAGCAATCAGCCCCAGCATTTT.